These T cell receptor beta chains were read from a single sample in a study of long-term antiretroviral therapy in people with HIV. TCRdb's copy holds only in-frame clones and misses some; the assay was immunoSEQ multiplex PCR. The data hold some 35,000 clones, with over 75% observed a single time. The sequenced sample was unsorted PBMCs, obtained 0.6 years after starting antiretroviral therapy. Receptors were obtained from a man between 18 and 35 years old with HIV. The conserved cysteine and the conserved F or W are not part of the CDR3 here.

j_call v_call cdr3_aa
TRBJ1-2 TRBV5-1 ASSLQGLEGGYT
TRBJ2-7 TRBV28 ASSPGLPPYEQY
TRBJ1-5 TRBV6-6 ASSLGGPYSNQPQH
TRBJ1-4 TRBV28 AVAGTRGEKLF
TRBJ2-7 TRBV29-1 SVVAGGSYEQY
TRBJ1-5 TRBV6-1 ASRGGEGNQPQH
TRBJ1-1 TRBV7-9 ASSPMTGVIGEAF
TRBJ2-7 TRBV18 ASSPLLAQGIFEQY
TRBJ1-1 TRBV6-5 ASSHYPGVSTEAF
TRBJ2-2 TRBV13 ASSLGRGALGELF
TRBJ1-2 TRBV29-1 SVESRQYGYGYT
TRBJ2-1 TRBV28 ASSLRPLRTGNEQF
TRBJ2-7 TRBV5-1 ASSLGQVRHEQY
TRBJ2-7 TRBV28 ASSDPGQQHSYEQY
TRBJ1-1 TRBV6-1 ASSFQENTEAF
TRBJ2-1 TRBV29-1 SVELSGSNVDNEQF
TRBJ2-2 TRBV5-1 ASSVGDTGELF
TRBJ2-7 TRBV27 ASSPQTSGVGPSSYEQY
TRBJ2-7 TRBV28 ASSLPGGTGEQY
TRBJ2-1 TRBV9 ASSVVGLPNEQF
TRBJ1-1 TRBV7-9 ASSSPRGNTEAF
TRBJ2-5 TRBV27 ASSFSGSQETQY
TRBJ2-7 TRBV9 ASSVGGGTYEQY
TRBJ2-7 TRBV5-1 ASSLNAATYEQY
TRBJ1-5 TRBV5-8 ASSHSQGIGNQPQH
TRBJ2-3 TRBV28 ASSSLGLAGQY
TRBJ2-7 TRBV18 ASSPENFEQY
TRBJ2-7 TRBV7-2 ASSSSGYEQY
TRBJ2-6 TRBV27 ASSLYGTAHSGANVLT
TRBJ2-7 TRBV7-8 ASRHALDRYYEQY
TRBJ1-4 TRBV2 ASSEGRFEKLF
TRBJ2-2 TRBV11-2 ASSQAVRGELF